Described below is a single TCR beta chain sequence and its context. Its antigen is not known. The sample originates from a study of shared clonotypes between healthy human individuals. Background on the study: Researchers assigned three CD4 naive, three CD4 memory, two CD8 naive and one CD8 memory plate to each donor.

There are 16 residues in the CDR3. CDR1 and CDR2 from the germline V gene are SGHDN and FVKESK. Trimming removed 3 bases from V and 4 bases from J, with 16 bases in between. The repertoire was sequenced with immunoSEQ multiplex PCR; TCRdb's copy has only in-frame clones and lacks some. The sample lists approximately 1.1 million clones, 75% to 85% occurring once. Study-level results: Across subsets, estimated richness was generally greater for naive than for memory populations.

Each of the donors was a healthy adult who was HIV-negative and had not had a recent acute infection or vaccination. J is TRBJ2-1 and V is TRBV14; perhaps TRBD2 as D (6 bases). The receptor was derived from a man younger than 35 in good health. Some clones in this sample may be carry-over from other donors' samples. Sequenced material: memory CD4+ T cells from PBMCs. The sample's subset: CD45RA-negative fraction. Written as DNA, the CDR3 is TGTGCCAGCAGCCAGCTCAGCGGGCTCTCATACAATGAGCAGTTCTTC. Protein: CASSQLSGLSYNEQFF. Together with reference TRBV14 and TRBJ2-1, the CDR3 gives the full variable domain: EAGVTQFPSHSVIEKGQTVTLRCDPISGHDNLYWYRRVMGKEIKFLLHFVKESKQDESGMPNNRFLAERTGGTYSTLKVQPAELEDSGVYFCASSQLSGLSYNEQFFGPGTRLTVL.